This TCR beta chain was retrieved from a study of blood T cell repertoires in COVID-19. Study background: Collection of acute and convalescent COVID-19 samples took place in the United States, Italy and Spain.

Individuals drawn from some 25 US areas were about 18 to 100 years old. Grouping used clinical history reported by participants in a survey and questionnaire. Authors' analysis steps: Estimated nucleated cell counts came from reference gene primer amplification. The assay was immunoSEQ multiplex PCR, and TCRdb's table has in-frame clones only and misses some. The V and J calls and the clone size are those of that table, but D and trimming were determined from the DNA. The sample yields 150,000 to 200,000 clones, approximately 80% seen once. The sequence was obtained from a man aged 55 to 70 who had been exposed to COVID-19. Material: PBMCs or T cells enriched from blood (not recorded which).

Here the CDR3 DNA reads TGTGCCAGCTCAATCTCCCGGGACAGGGTTTTGAAGAACACTGAAGCTTTCTTT. The encoded protein is CASSISRDRVLKNTEAFF. J is TRBJ1-1 and V is TRBV18; 9 bases are shared with TRBD1. This CDR3 is 18 amino acids long. J was trimmed by 1 base and V by 5 bases; bases with no gene match: 14. From germline, CDR1 is KGHSH and CDR2 LQKENI.